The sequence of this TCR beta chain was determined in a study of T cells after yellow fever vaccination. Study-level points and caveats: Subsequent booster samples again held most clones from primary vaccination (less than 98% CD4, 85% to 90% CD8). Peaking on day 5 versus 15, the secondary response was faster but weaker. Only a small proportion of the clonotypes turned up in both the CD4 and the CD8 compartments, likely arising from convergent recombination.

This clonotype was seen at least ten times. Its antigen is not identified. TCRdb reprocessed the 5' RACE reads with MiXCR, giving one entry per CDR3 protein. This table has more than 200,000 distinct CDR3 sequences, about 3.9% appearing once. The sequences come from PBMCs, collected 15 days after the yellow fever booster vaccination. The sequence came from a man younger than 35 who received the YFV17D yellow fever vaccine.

DNA of the CDR3: TGCAGTGCTAACCCCGGGACTAGCGGGGCAGCCAATGAGCAGTTCTTC. This sequence encodes CSANPGTSGAANEQFF. This chain uses TRBV20-1 with TRBJ2-1; 13 positions agree with TRBD2. This CDR3 has 16 residues. CDR1 is DFQATT, CDR2 SNEGSKA, per germline (reference sequence). The trim removed 4 bases at V and 6 bases at J, leaving 9 bases unmatched.